This TCR beta chain was profiled in a study of T cells in Graves' hyperthyroidism and ophthalmopathy. In its sample, this clonotype was seen many times. Trimming took 5 bases from V and 7 from J; bases not matched to a gene: 14. The germline gives CDR1 MNHEY, CDR2 SMNVEV (reference sequence). The CDR3 covers 16 residues. It was RNA transcripts that yielded the amplified TCR beta CDR3 regions. TCR CDR3 underwent first-round RT-PCR with the HTBI primer set. TCRdb passed the multiplex PCR reads through MiXCR, listing each CDR3 protein once. The sample holds 540,000 or so distinct CDR3 sequences, around 16% seen once.

V gene TRBV27 combines with J gene TRBJ2-1; 7 bases fit TRBD1. Specimen: blood. This TCR was sampled from a woman in her twenties or thirties with Graves' hyperthyroidism. CDR3 loop: CASSTRLGQVSNEQFF. As DNA, the CDR3 is TGTGCCAGCAGTACCCGTCTAGGACAGGTTTCAAATGAGCAGTTCTTC.